This entry lists 27 T cell receptor beta chains sequenced from one sample in a study of OX40 agonist ivuxolimab in advanced cancers. Sequenced by immunoSEQ multiplex PCR; TCRdb stores in-frame clones only, minus some. The table includes 52,000 or so clones, around 78% detected once. The starting material was CD4+ or CD8+ T cells sorted from blood, obtained in a trial of the OX40 agonist ivuxolimab. All receptors come from an adult with an advanced solid tumor such as melanoma, head and neck, liver or kidney cancer.

This chain links TRBV7-9 with TRBJ2-2; D not certain. Between the trimmed V and J ends, which lost 5 bases and 1 base, there was a span of 14 bases. The CDR3 runs 16 residues. CDR1 and CDR2 from the germline V gene are SEHNR and FQNEAQ (reference sequence). The CDR3 DNA reads TGTGCCAGCAGCCCTGCGCTAGTCCAGAACACCGGGGAGCTGTTTTTT. This gives the protein CASSPALVQNTGELFF. Supplemented by reference TRBV7-9 and TRBJ2-2, the full variable domain reads DTGVSQNPRHKITKRGQNVTFRCDPISEHNRLYWYRQTLGQGPEFLTYFQNEAQLEKSRLLSDRFSAERPKGSFSTLEIQRTEQGDSAMYLCASSPALVQNTGELFFGEGSRLTVL.

This clone is a singleton in its sample. The gene calls are TRBV4-3 and TRBJ1-4, with 9 positions matching TRBD1. V gave up 2 bases and J gave up 7 bases; unmatched junction bases: 5. CDR3 length: 15 amino acids. CDR1 and CDR2 (germline): LGHNA, YSLEER. Written as DNA, the CDR3 is TGCGCCAGCAGCCAAAGAGGGACAGGGTTTGAAAAACTGTTTTTT. Protein sequence: CASSQRGTGFEKLFF.

CDR3 coding DNA: TGTGCCAGCAGCCCTAGCGGGGGAGGCACCGGGGAGCTGTTTTTT. Its protein product is CASSPSGGGTGELFF. The J gene is TRBJ2-2, the V gene TRBV11-3; 10 bases are a match to TRBD2. V shed 5 bases, J shed 4 bases, and the junction held 4 bases outside the gene matches. This CDR3 contains 15 residues. Germline CDR1 SGHNT, CDR2 YENEEA.

The V and J genes are TRBV7-2 and TRBJ2-5, with no clear D. V lost 1 base and J lost 9, with 15 bases in between. Per the germline V gene, CDR1 is SGHTA and CDR2 is FQGNSA. The CDR3 has 14 residues. CDR3 amino acids: CASSLVDPRIAQYF. The CDR3 DNA sequence: TGTGCCAGCAGCTTAGTAGATCCCCGGATAGCCCAGTACTTC.

The chain combines TRBV18 with TRBJ1-2, with D perhaps TRBD1 (5 bases). This CDR3 comprises 13 residues. V was clipped by 3 bases and J by 8 bases, with 13 bases between them. Per germline, CDR1 KGHSH and CDR2 LQKENI. CDR3 in amino acids: CASSPSHGGGYTF. The CDR3 nucleotides read TGTGCCAGCTCACCCTCGCACGGGGGGGGCTACACCTTC.

This sequence joins TRBV7-9 and TRBJ1-1; 8 bases are shared with TRBD1. CDR3 size: 14 residues. Per germline, CDR1 SEHNR and CDR2 FQNEAQ (reference sequence). Trimming at V came to 3 bases and at J to 5 bases, leaving 5 bases not matched to a gene. The chain's CDR3 is CASSFRQGRTEAFF. CDR3 nucleotide sequence: TGTGCCAGCAGCTTTCGACAGGGGAGGACTGAAGCTTTCTTT. Drawing the rest from reference TRBV7-9 and TRBJ1-1, the complete variable domain is DTGVSQNPRHKITKRGQNVTFRCDPISEHNRLYWYRQTLGQGPEFLTYFQNEAQLEKSRLLSDRFSAERPKGSFSTLEIQRTEQGDSAMYLCASSFRQGRTEAFFGQGTRLTVV.

The genes are TRBV29-1 and TRBJ2-7; no clear D gene. V dropped 2 bases and J dropped 6 bases, with 11 bases sitting between them. This CDR3 region has 12 residues. Germline loops: CDR1 SQVTM, CDR2 ANQGSEA. In DNA form, the CDR3 reads TGCAGCGTTGAAAATTTCCCGGGCGAGCAGTACTTC. Translating gives CSVENFPGEQYF.

The CDR3 bases are TGCGCCAGCAGCCAAGGTAATAGGCAGAACACCGGGGAGCTGTTTTTT. Protein: CASSQGNRQNTGELFF. The rearrangement links TRBV4-1 to TRBJ2-2; D is ambiguous. This CDR3 region has 16 residues. Trimming shortened V by 1 base and J by 1 base, and 10 bases separated the two germline ends. CDR1 and CDR2 (germline): MGHRA, YSYEKL.

The chain recombines TRBV5-1 with TRBJ1-3; TRBD1 matches 10 bases. Germline V CDR1 and CDR2: SGHRS, YFSETQ. Trimming cost V 4 bases and J 8 bases; bases outside gene matches: 9. The CDR3 contains 15 residues. This chain's CDR3 is CASSGLTGGVYTIYF. CDR3 nucleotides: TGCGCCAGCAGCGGCCTGACAGGGGGCGTTTACACCATATATTTT.

The rearrangement joins TRBV12-5 to TRBJ2-2; the D is unclear. The CDR3 is made up of 14 amino acids. Trimming took 2 bases from V and 6 from J, leaving 10 bases between them. Germline V gene sequence: CDR1 LGHNT, CDR2 FRNRAP. Here the CDR3 reads CASGLIPFPGELFF. The CDR3 nucleotides are TGTGCTAGTGGTTTGATCCCCTTCCCCGGGGAGCTGTTTTTT.

The chain is built from TRBV5-1 and TRBJ2-1; no clear D. The CDR3 runs to 16 residues. Germline V gives CDR1 SGHRS, CDR2 YFSETQ. Trimming left V 0 bases short and J 2 bases short, with 12 bases between. The CDR3 loop reads CASSLGSQVTYNEQFF. CDR3 nucleotide sequence: TGCGCCAGCAGCTTGGGGAGCCAGGTCACCTACAATGAGCAGTTCTTC.

The V and J genes are TRBV5-1 and TRBJ1-6, with TRBD1 matching 8 bases. Germline V gene lookup returns CDR1 SGHRS and CDR2 YFSETQ. The CDR3 is 14 residues long. The V segment lost 0 bases and the J segment 9 bases; nucleotides outside the gene matches: 2. DNA of the CDR3: TGCGCCAGCAGCTTGGGACAGGGGATTTCACCCCTCCACTTT. It yields the protein CASSLGQGISPLHF.

V is TRBV5-1 and J is TRBJ2-7, with D maybe TRBD1 (7 bases). The germline V gene has CDR1 SGHRS and CDR2 YFSETQ. This CDR3 is 13 amino acids long. Between the trimmed V and J ends, which lost 3 bases and 12 bases, there was a span of 19 bases. The CDR3 DNA reads TGCGCCAGCAGCTCCACAGGGGTCCGGAGGGGGTACTTC. The encoded protein is CASSSTGVRRGYF.

The rearrangement links TRBV5-1 to TRBJ2-2; no clear D. V was cut by 0 bases and J by 5 bases, with 11 bases left in between. Germline-derived CDR1 and CDR2 are SGHRS and YFSETQ. This CDR3 spans 15 amino acids. The CDR3 region is CASSLGNLQTGELFF. The CDR3 DNA follows: TGCGCCAGCAGCTTGGGGAATTTGCAAACCGGGGAGCTGTTTTTT.

V usage is TRBV6-6 and J usage is TRBJ2-3; D not resolved. CDR3 length: 12 amino acids. V lost 5 bases to trimming and J lost 1 base, with 4 bases between them. Germline CDR1 reads MNHNY; CDR2 reads SVGAGI (reference sequence). CDR3: CASSTGTDTQYF. DNA of the CDR3: TGTGCCAGCAGTACAGGCACAGATACGCAGTATTTT.

The chain links TRBV5-4 to TRBJ2-7; 9 nucleotides align to TRBD1. The CDR3 has 16 residues. Trimming at V came to 0 bases and at J to 5 bases, leaving 9 bases not matched to a gene. In germline, CDR1 is SGHNT, CDR2 YYREEE (reference sequence). DNA of the CDR3: TGTGCCAGCAGCTTGGTTCGGGACAGGGCTAGAAACGAGCAGTACTTC. Its protein is CASSLVRDRARNEQYF.

This rearrangement joins TRBV5-1 to TRBJ2-2, with D possibly being TRBD2 (7 bases). The CDR3 length is 14 residues. Trimming took off 5 bases at V and 4 bases at J, with 12 bases between the two ends. Germline V lookup: CDR1 SGHRS, CDR2 YFSETQ. The CDR3: CASRRGGGTGELFF. CDR3 bases: TGCGCCAGCAGAAGGGGAGGGGGCACCGGGGAGCTGTTTTTT. The variable domain in full, completed from reference TRBV5-1 and TRBJ2-2, reads KAGVTQTPRYLIKTRGQQVTLSCSPISGHRSVSWYQQTPGQGLQFLFEYFSETQRNKGNFPGRFSGRQFSNSRSEMNVSTLELGDSALYLCASRRGGGTGELFFGEGSRLTVL.

This rearrangement joins TRBV5-1 to TRBJ2-7; possibly TRBD2 for D (5 bases). CDR3 size: 15 residues. V lost 0 bases, J lost 5 bases, and 15 bases lay in between. Germline V gives CDR1 SGHRS, CDR2 YFSETQ. CDR3 nucleotide sequence: TGCGCCAGCAGCTTGGATCCACGGGGTCATAACGAGCAGTACTTC. It yields the protein CASSLDPRGHNEQYF.

This clone was seen a handful of times. This chain connects TRBV4-1 to TRBJ1-6, with 8 positions matching TRBD1. Germline CDR1 reads MGHRA; CDR2 reads YSYEKL. The CDR3 covers 15 residues. Trimming at V came to 4 bases and at J to 9 bases, leaving 8 bases not matched to a gene. The DNA of the CDR3 is TGCGCCAGCAGCCGATCGACAGGGGTAGGTTCACCCCTCCACTTT. This codes for CASSRSTGVGSPLHF.

This clone is a singleton in its sample. The rearrangement links TRBV7-2 to TRBJ1-2; 7 bases fit TRBD1. V lost 5 bases to trimming and J lost 4 bases; unmatched junction nucleotides: 4. CDR3 length: 13 residues. CDR1 SGHTA and CDR2 FQGNSA come from the germline V gene. CDR3: CASSERQGYGYTF. As DNA, the CDR3 is TGTGCCAGCAGCGAGCGACAGGGCTATGGCTACACCTTC.

In nucleotides, the CDR3 is TGTGCCAGCAGCTTGGAGTGGGAGACCCAGTACTTC. This codes for CASSLEWETQYF. The chain couples TRBV5-4 to TRBJ2-5; no definite D call. The V end was cut by 0 bases, the J end by 5 bases, with 5 bases between. The CDR3 runs 12 residues. CDR1 is SGHNT, CDR2 YYREEE, per germline (reference sequence).

This clone was observed a handful of times. The chain has TRBV9 and TRBJ1-6; TRBD1 is a possible D gene (5 bases). With 3 bases removed from V and 7 bases from J, the gap between germline ends came to 11 bases. The germline gives CDR1 SGDLS, CDR2 YYNGEE. This CDR3 has 14 amino acids. The CDR3 region has the DNA TGTGCCAGCAGCGCCGGGACCGGGAATTCACCCCTCCACTTT. Its translation: CASSAGTGNSPLHF.

The rearrangement joins TRBV25-1 to TRBJ1-4; D is unclear. V gave up 3 bases and J gave up 8 bases, with 10 bases separating them. The CDR3 totals 13 residues. Per germline, CDR1 MGHDK and CDR2 SYGVNS. In DNA form, the CDR3 reads TGTGCCAGCAGTGACAACGGTAGGGAAAAACTGTTTTTT. Its translation: CASSDNGREKLFF.

The rearrangement uses TRBV7-9 and TRBJ2-7; 8 positions agree with TRBD2. Trimming cost V 2 bases and J 2 bases; bases outside gene matches: 2. There are 14 residues in the CDR3. Germline V lookup: CDR1 SEHNR, CDR2 FQNEAQ (reference sequence). The CDR3, as DNA: TGTGCCAGCAGCTTAACCGGGGGGGCCTACGAGCAGTACTTC. Translated: CASSLTGGAYEQYF.

The V call is TRBV6-5, the J call TRBJ1-5; 9 nucleotides align to TRBD1. The germline CDR1 and CDR2 sequences are MNHEY and SVGAGI. J was trimmed by 6 bases and V by 5 bases; bases with no gene match: 5. The CDR3 contains 14 residues. The CDR3 DNA is TGTGCCAGCAGTGAACAGGGGGCAGCTCAGCCCCAGCATTTT. It yields the protein CASSEQGAAQPQHF.

The V call is TRBV5-1, the J call TRBJ2-3; D gene ambiguous. This CDR3 contains 12 residues. Deletions cut 2 bases from V and 6 bases from J, with 7 bases between. The germline V gene encodes CDR1 SGHRS and CDR2 YFSETQ. The CDR3 sequence is CASSFFSDTQYF. CDR3 in DNA: TGCGCCAGCAGCTTTTTCAGTGATACGCAGTATTTT.

V and J are TRBV7-9 and TRBJ1-5, with D possibly TRBD1 on 6 matching bases. Germline CDR1 SEHNR, CDR2 FQNEAQ (reference sequence). V was trimmed by 0 bases and J by 4 bases, leaving 10 bases between them. The CDR3 totals 15 residues. The CDR3 reads CASSLAGGENQPQHF. In DNA form, the CDR3 reads TGTGCCAGCAGCTTAGCCGGGGGCGAAAATCAGCCCCAGCATTTT.